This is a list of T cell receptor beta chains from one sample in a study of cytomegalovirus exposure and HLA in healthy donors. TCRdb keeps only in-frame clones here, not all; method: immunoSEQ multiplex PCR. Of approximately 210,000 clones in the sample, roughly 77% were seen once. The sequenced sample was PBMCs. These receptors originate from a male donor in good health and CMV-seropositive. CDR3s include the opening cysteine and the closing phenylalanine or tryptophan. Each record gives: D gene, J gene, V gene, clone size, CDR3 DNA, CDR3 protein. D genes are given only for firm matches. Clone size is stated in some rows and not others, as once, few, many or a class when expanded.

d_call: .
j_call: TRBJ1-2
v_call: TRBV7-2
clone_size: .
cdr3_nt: TGTGCCAGCAGCTTAGGACAGCACTATGGCTACACCTTC
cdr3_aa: CASSLGQHYGYTF

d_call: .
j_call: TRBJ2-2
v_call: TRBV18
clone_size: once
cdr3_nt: TGTGCCAGCTCACGGCAGGGGAACACCGGGGAGCTGTTTTTT
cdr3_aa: CASSRQGNTGELFF

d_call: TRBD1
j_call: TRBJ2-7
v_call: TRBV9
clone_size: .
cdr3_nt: TGTGCCAGCAGCTCCGCCCCAAACTCGGACAGGAGGTCCTACGAGCAGTACTTC
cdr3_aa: CASSSAPNSDRRSYEQYF

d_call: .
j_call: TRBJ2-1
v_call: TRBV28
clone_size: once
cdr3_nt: TGTGCCAGCAGACCCCCAAGCAATCTCGACAATGAGCAGTTCTTC
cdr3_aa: CASRPPSNLDNEQFF

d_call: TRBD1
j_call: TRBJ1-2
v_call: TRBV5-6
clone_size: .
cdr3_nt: TGTGCCAGCAGCTTGGATGGACAGGCTAACTATGGCTACACCTTC
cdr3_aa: CASSLDGQANYGYTF

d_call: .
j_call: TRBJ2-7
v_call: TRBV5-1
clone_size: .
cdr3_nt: TGCGCTAGCAGGGAGCGGGAGACAGGGGAGCAGTACTTC
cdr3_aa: CASRERETGEQYF

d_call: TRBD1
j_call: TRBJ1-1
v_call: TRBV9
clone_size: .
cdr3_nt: TGTGCCAGCAGTGTCATGACAGGGATGAACACTGAAGCTTTCTTT
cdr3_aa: CASSVMTGMNTEAFF

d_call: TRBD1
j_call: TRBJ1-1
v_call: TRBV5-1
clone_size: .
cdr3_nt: TGCGCCAGTCACAGGGGGCGCGGGGGGAACACTGAAGCTTTCTTT
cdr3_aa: CASHRGRGGNTEAFF

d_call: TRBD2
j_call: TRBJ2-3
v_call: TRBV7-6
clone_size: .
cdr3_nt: TGTGCCAGCAGCTTAAGCGGGGGGTATTCTAGCACAGATACGCAGTATTTT
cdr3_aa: CASSLSGGYSSTDTQYF

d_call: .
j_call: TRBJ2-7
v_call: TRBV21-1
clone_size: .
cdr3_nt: TGTACCAAAGGGCAGGGGCACGAGCAGTACTTC
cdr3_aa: CTKGQGHEQYF

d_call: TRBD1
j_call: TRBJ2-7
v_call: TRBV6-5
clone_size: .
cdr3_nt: TGTGCCAGCGGGACAGTTCGGTCGGGCTACGAGCAGTACTTC
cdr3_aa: CASGTVRSGYEQYF

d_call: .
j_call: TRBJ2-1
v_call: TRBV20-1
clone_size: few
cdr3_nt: TGCAGTGCTAGTTCGAGCGTTGAGCAGTTCTTC
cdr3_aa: CSASSSVEQFF

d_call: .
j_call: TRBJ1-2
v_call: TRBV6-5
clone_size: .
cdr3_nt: TGTGCCAGCAGTTACTCGATTGCAGGTTCTAACTATGGCTACACCTTC
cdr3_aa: CASSYSIAGSNYGYTF

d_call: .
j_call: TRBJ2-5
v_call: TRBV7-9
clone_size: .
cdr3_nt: TGTGCCAGCAGCCAAGCCGGGGTGAAGGAGACCCAGTACTTC
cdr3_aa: CASSQAGVKETQYF

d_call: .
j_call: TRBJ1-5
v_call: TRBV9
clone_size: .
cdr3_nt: TGTGCCAGCAGCGCCCGGGGAGATAATCAGCCCCAGCATTTT
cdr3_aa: CASSARGDNQPQHF

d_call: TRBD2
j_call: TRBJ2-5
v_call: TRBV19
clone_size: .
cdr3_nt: TGTGCCACCCAACCGACTAGCAGGGAGACCCAGTACTTC
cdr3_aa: CATQPTSRETQYF

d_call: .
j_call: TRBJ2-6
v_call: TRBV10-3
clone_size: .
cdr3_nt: TGTGCCATCAGTGAGCGACAGGACCTAAACTCTGGGGCCAACGTCCTGACTTTC
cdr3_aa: CAISERQDLNSGANVLTF

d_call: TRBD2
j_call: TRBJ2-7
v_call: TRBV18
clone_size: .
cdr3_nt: TGTGCCAGCTCACCGACTAGCGGGAGAGACGAGCAGTACTTC
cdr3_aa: CASSPTSGRDEQYF

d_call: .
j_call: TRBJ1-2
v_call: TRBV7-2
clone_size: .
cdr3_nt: TGTGCCAGCAGCTTAGCGTCTGGCGGAGGGAATGGCTACACCTTC
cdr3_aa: CASSLASGGGNGYTF

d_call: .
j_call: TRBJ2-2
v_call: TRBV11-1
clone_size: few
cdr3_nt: TGTGCCAGCAGCTTCCCGGACAGATCGAACACCGGGGAGCTGTTTTTT
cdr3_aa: CASSFPDRSNTGELFF

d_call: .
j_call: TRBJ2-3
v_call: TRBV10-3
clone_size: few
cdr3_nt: TGTGCCATCAGCCCCTATGGGGCAAATCAAGATACGCAGTATTTT
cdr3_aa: CAISPYGANQDTQYF

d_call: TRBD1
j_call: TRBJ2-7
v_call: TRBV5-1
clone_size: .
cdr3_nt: TGCGCCAGCAGCTTGGATGGACAGGGGGCCTACGAGCAGTACTTC
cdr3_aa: CASSLDGQGAYEQYF

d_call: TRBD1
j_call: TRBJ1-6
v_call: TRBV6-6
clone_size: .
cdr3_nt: TGTGCCAGCAGAGATCAGGGGGCAGATCAGTCACCCCTCCACTTT
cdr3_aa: CASRDQGADQSPLHF

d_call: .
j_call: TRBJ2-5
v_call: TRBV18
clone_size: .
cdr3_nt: TGTGCCAGCTCACCGGGAGAAGAAAGAACCCAGTACTTC
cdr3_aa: CASSPGEERTQYF

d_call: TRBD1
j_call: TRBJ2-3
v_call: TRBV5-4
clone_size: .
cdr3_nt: TGTGCCAGCAGCCCAAAAACAGGGGGCGCTTGGGATACGCAGTATTTT
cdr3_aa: CASSPKTGGAWDTQYF

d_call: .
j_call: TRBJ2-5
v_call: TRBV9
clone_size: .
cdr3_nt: TGTGCCAGCAGCGTAGGAGGGATTGACCAAGAGACCCAGTACTTC
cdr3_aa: CASSVGGIDQETQYF

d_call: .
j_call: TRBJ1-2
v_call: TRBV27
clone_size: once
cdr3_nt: TGTGCCAGCAGTGTACAAATTAAGGGGGGGCTCTATGGCTACACCTTC
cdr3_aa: CASSVQIKGGLYGYTF

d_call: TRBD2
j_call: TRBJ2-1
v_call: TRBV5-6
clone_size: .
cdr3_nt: TGTGCCAGCAGCCCATCGACTAGCGGGGGCTCCTACAATGAGCAGTTCTTC
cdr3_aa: CASSPSTSGGSYNEQFF

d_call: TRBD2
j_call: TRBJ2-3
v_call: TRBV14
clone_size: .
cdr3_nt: TGTGCCAGCAGCCCCCTGACTAGCAGTAGCACAGATACGCAGTATTTT
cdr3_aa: CASSPLTSSSTDTQYF

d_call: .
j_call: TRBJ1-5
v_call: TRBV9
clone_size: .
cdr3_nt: TGTGCCAGCGGGAGGACGGACTATAGCAATCAGCCCCAGCATTTT
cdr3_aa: CASGRTDYSNQPQHF

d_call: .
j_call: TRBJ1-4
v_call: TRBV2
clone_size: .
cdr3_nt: TGTGCCAGCACCTTCGAACAAGTGCGGGGGGAAAAACTGTTTTTT
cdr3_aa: CASTFEQVRGEKLFF

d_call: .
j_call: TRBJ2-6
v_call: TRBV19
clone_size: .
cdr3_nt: TGTGCCAGTATTAATACGGCTGGGGCCAACGTCCTGACTTTC
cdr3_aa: CASINTAGANVLTF

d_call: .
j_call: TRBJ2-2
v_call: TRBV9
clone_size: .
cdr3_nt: TGTGCCAGCAGCGTAGCATCGGGTACCGGGGAGCTGTTTTTT
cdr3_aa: CASSVASGTGELFF

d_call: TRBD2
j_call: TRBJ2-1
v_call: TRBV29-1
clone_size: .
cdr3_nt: TGCAGCGTTGAAACGGGGGGGTATACCTCCTACAATGAGCAGTTCTTC
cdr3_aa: CSVETGGYTSYNEQFF

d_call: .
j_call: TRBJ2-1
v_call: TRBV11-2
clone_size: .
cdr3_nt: TGTGCCAGCAGCTTAGACCCCGGCAGGGGATACGGTTACAATGAGCAGTTCTTC
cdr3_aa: CASSLDPGRGYGYNEQFF

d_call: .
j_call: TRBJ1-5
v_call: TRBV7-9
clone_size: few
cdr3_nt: TGTGCCAGCAGCCGACCACCGGGTTTCCCACCCCAGCATTTT
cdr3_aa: CASSRPPGFPPQHF

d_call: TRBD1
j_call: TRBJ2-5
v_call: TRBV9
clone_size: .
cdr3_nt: TGTGCCAGCAGCGCGGGAGGGACAGGGGCTCCCCAAGAGACCCAGTACTTC
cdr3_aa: CASSAGGTGAPQETQYF

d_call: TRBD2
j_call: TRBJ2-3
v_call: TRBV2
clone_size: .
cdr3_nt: TGTGCCAGCTCGGGGGGGAGCCTTCACACAGATACGCAGTATTTT
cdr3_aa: CASSGGSLHTDTQYF

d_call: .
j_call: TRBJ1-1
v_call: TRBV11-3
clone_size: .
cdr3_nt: TGTGCCAGCAGCTTGTCAGGGTACGCTGAAGCTTTCTTT
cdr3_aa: CASSLSGYAEAFF

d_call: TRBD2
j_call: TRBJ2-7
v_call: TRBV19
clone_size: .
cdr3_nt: TGTGCCAGTAGTCTGGGACTAGCGGCGACCTACGAGCAGTACTTC
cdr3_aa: CASSLGLAATYEQYF

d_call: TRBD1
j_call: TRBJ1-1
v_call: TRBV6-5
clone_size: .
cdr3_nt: TGTGCCAGCAGTTCCGGGACAGGTCAGGACACTGAAGCTTTCTTT
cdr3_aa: CASSSGTGQDTEAFF

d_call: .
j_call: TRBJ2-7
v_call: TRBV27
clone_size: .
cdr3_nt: TGTGCCAGCAGTTTATCTGCAGGGCAGGAGTTGACCTACGAGCAGTACTTC
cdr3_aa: CASSLSAGQELTYEQYF

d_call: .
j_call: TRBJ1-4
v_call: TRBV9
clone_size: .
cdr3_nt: TGTGCCAGCAGCGTAGCCCCTGGGGTCAGCGGGGCCCTTAATGAAAAACTGTTTTTT
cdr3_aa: CASSVAPGVSGALNEKLFF

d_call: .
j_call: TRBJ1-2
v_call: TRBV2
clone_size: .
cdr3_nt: TGTGCCAGCAGTACTACACCCTCTAGCACCTTC
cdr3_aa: CASSTTPSSTF

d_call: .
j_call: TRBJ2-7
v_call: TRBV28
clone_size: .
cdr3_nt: TGTGCCAGCAGTTTCCGCGTGTGGGAGCAGTACTTC
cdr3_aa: CASSFRVWEQYF

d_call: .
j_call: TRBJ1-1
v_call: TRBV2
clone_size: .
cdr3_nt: TGTGCCAGCAAATCCGGCGGATCGAACACTGAAGCTTTCTTT
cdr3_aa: CASKSGGSNTEAFF

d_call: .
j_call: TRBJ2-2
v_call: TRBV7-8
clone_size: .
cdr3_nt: TGTGCCAGCGGCTTAGCGCGAAGTTACACCGGGGAGCTGTTTTTT
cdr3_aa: CASGLARSYTGELFF